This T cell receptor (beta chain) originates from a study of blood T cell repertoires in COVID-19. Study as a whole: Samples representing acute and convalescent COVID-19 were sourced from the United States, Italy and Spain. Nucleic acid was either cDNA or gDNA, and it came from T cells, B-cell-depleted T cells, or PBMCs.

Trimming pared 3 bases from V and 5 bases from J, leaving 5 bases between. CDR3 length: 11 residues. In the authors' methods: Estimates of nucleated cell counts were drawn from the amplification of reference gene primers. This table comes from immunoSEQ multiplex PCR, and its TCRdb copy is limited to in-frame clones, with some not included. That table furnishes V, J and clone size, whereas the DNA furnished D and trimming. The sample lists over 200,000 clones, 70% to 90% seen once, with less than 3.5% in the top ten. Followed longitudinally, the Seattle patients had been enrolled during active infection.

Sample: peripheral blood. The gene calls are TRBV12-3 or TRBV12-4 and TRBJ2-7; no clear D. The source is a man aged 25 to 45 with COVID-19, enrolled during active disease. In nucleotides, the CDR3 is TGTGCCAGCAGTTTTTTCGACGAGCAGTACTTC. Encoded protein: CASSFFDEQYF.